These 8 T cell receptor beta chains originate from one sample sequenced in a study of CD8 T cells in ankylosing spondylitis. TCRdb re-called the 5' RACE reads through MiXCR, storing one row per CDR3 protein. The data show some 250,000 distinct CDR3 sequences, around 7.8% seen once. Sequencing was done on a sample of blood, either unsorted or a sorted T cell fraction (not recorded which). All receptors come from a male donor with ankylosing spondylitis or in good health (not recorded which).

Ten or more counts support this clonotype. This chain joins TRBV28 and TRBJ2-3; TRBD2 might be the D (5 bases). The CDR3 extends over 15 amino acids. V was pared by 6 bases and J by 0 bases, with 13 bases between. Germline values: CDR1 MDHEN, CDR2 SYDVKM. The CDR3 coding sequence is TGTGCCAGCAGCTTGCGGCGGGCCAGCACAGATACGCAGTATTTT. This translates into CASSLRRASTDTQYF.

This clonotype was counted many times. V usage is TRBV7-9 and J usage is TRBJ1-2; 7 nucleotides line up with TRBD1. CDR3 length equals 14 residues. In germline, CDR1 is SEHNR, CDR2 FQNEAQ (reference sequence). V shed 5 bases, J shed 2 bases, and the junction held 5 bases outside the gene matches. The DNA of the CDR3 is TGTGCCAGCAGCACCGGGACAGTCAACTATGGCTACACCTTC. Translation gives CASSTGTVNYGYTF.

This clonotype was detected ten times or more. The V gene is TRBV6-2 or TRBV6-3, the J gene TRBJ2-4; the match to TRBD1 covers 7 bases. The CDR3 spans 17 residues. With V trimmed by 4 bases and J by 5 bases, 14 bases remained unmatched. The germline CDR1 and CDR2 sequences are MNHEY and SVGEGT. DNA of the CDR3: TGTGCCAGCAGTTCCCCACGACAGGGTGTAAAGGAAAACATTCAGTACTTC. As protein: CASSSPRQGVKENIQYF.

This clonotype was observed many times. The V call is TRBV12-3 or TRBV12-4, the J call TRBJ2-2, with 7 bases lining up with TRBD1. J lost 5 bases, V lost 6 bases, and 12 bases had no gene match. The CDR3 runs to 16 residues. The CDR3 DNA sequence: TGTGCCAGCAGAAGGGGACAGCTCGCGCGGACCGGGGAGCTGTTTTTT. Translation: CASRRGQLARTGELFF.

This clonotype was seen repeatedly, ten times or more. V is TRBV25-1 and J is TRBJ1-2; TRBD1 is a possible D gene (6 bases). CDR1 is MGHDK and CDR2 is SYGVNS in the germline V gene. The CDR3 has 10 amino acids. The V end was cut by 8 bases, the J end by 6 bases, with 7 bases between. CDR3 loop: CASHRDGYTF. In nucleotides, the CDR3 is TGTGCCAGCCACAGGGATGGCTACACCTTC.

This clonotype was found many times. J is TRBJ1-2 and V is TRBV5-6; 7 bases map to TRBD1. Germline loops: CDR1 SGHDT, CDR2 YYEEEE. J gave up 0 bases and V 7 bases, and 12 bases lay outside the gene matches. The CDR3 has 16 residues. DNA for the CDR3: TGTGCCAGCTCCACAGGGGAGAGTTTGGCTAACTATGGCTACACCTTC. Translated: CASSTGESLANYGYTF.

V usage is TRBV2 and J usage is TRBJ2-2; D may be TRBD2 (5 bases). V was cut by 8 bases and J by 6 bases, with 13 bases left in between. The CDR3 contains 13 residues. Germline CDR1 and CDR2: SNHLY and FYNNEI. CDR3 in amino acids: CASGPRGSGELFF. CDR3 bases: TGTGCCAGCGGCCCCCGCGGGTCCGGGGAGCTGTTTTTT. Variable domain in full (rest from reference TRBV2 and TRBJ2-2): EPEVTQTPSHQVTQMGQEVILRCVPISNHLYFYWYRQILGQKVEFLVSFYNNEISEKSEIFDDQFSVERPDGSNFTLKIRSTKLEDSAMYFCASGPRGSGELFFGEGSRLTVL.

In its sample, this clonotype was seen many times. The chain recombines TRBV7-9 with TRBJ2-7; D may be TRBD2 (5 bases). This CDR3 has 17 amino acids. Trimming cost V 1 base and J 0 bases, with 16 bases left between them. Germline loops: CDR1 SEHNR, CDR2 FQNEAQ (reference sequence). CDR3 in DNA: TGTGCCAGCAGCTTAGAGGCCCGGGGTCCCTCCTCCTACGAGCAGTACTTC. Protein: CASSLEARGPSSYEQYF. Variable domain in full (rest from reference TRBV7-9 and TRBJ2-7): DTGVSQNPRHKITKRGQNVTFRCDPISEHNRLYWYRQTLGQGPEFLTYFQNEAQLEKSRLLSDRFSAERPKGSFSTLEIQRTEQGDSAMYLCASSLEARGPSSYEQYFGPGTRLTVT.